These T cell receptor beta chains were read from a single sample in a study of radiotherapy plus CTLA-4 blockade in lung cancer. Sequencing used immunoSEQ multiplex PCR; TCRdb keeps in-frame clones, though not all of them. The sample has approximately 67,000 clones, around four fifths seen once. Sample: peripheral blood, taken from a patient treated with radiotherapy plus ipilimumab. Receptor source: a human donor with non-small cell lung cancer who had a partial response to radiotherapy plus ipilimumab. Both conserved end residues are part of each CDR3. D genes are given only for firm matches. Size is stated for part of the rows, as once, few or many counts, or as a class when the clone is expanded.

D gene,clone size,V gene,J gene,CDR3 protein,CDR3 DNA
NA,NA,TRBV11-2,TRBJ1-1,CASSTLTGRTEAFF,TGTGCCAGCAGCACCTTAACAGGGCGTACTGAAGCTTTCTTT
NA,NA,TRBV29-1,TRBJ2-3,CSVEGGADTQYF,TGCAGCGTTGAAGGTGGAGCAGATACGCAGTATTTT
TRBD2,NA,TRBV7-9,TRBJ2-1,CASSSQTSGSYLEQFF,TGTGCCAGCAGCTCCCAGACTAGCGGGTCATACCTTGAGCAGTTCTTC
TRBD1,NA,TRBV5-6,TRBJ2-1,CASSLGTGVYNEQFF,TGTGCCAGCAGCCTCGGGACAGGGGTCTACAATGAGCAGTTCTTC
TRBD1,NA,TRBV28,TRBJ2-3,CASSLGPGQGPDTQYF,TGTGCCAGCAGTTTAGGCCCGGGACAGGGCCCAGATACGCAGTATTTT
NA,once,TRBV5-4,TRBJ2-2,CASSSMAENTGELFF,TGTGCCAGCAGCTCCATGGCGGAGAACACCGGGGAGCTGTTTTTT
NA,NA,TRBV19,TRBJ1-1,CASSIYPGGTEAFF,TGTGCCAGTAGTATCTATCCGGGGGGCACTGAAGCTTTCTTT
TRBD1,once,TRBV19,TRBJ2-1,CASSPRTGVRNEQFF,TGTGCCAGTAGTCCTCGGACAGGGGTACGAAATGAGCAGTTCTTC
TRBD2,few,TRBV30,TRBJ2-7,CAWSRVAGGEQYF,TGTGCCTGGAGTCGAGTAGCGGGAGGCGAGCAGTACTTC
NA,NA,TRBV5-1,TRBJ2-7,CASSLGQTREQYF,TGCGCCAGCAGCTTGGGACAGACCAGGGAGCAGTACTTC
NA,NA,TRBV6-4,TRBJ2-2,CASARTVNTGELFF,TGTGCCAGCGCCCGGACAGTAAACACCGGGGAGCTGTTTTTT
TRBD1,once,TRBV19,TRBJ2-7,CASSRQGPYEQYF,TGTGCCAGTAGTCGACAGGGCCCCTACGAGCAGTACTTC
TRBD2,NA,TRBV29-1,TRBJ2-1,CSALRGTSGNEQFF,TGCAGCGCCCTCCGGGGGACTAGCGGGAATGAGCAGTTCTTC
NA,NA,TRBV2,TRBJ1-5,CASMKGGAYQPQHF,TGTGCCAGCATGAAGGGGGGGGCTTATCAGCCCCAGCATTTT
NA,NA,TRBV5-1,TRBJ2-5,CASSLGVVQETQYF,TGCGCCAGCAGCCTAGGGGTGGTTCAAGAGACCCAGTACTTC
NA,NA,TRBV2,TRBJ1-5,CASARDSNQPQHF,TGTGCCAGCGCGAGGGATAGCAATCAGCCCCAGCATTTT
NA,NA,TRBV10-3,TRBJ2-7,CATGGTAYEQYF,TGTGCCACGGGAGGGACAGCCTACGAGCAGTACTTC
NA,NA,TRBV10-2,TRBJ2-7,CASSEGLGAAAYEQYF,TGCGCCAGCAGTGAGGGACTGGGGGCGGCAGCCTACGAGCAGTACTTC
NA,once,TRBV5-1,TRBJ2-1,CASSLDPESYNEQFF,TGCGCCAGCAGCTTGGATCCGGAGAGCTACAATGAGCAGTTCTTC
TRBD2,NA,TRBV7-3,TRBJ2-3,CASSLGTSVGDTQYF,TGTGCCAGCAGCTTAGGGACTAGCGTTGGAGATACGCAGTATTTT
TRBD2,NA,TRBV6-5,TRBJ2-7,CASSPRVLAYYEQYF,TGTGCCAGCAGTCCCAGAGTACTAGCGTACTACGAGCAGTACTTC
NA,medium-sized,TRBV5-5,TRBJ2-2,CASSLTGNTGELFF,TGTGCCAGCAGCTTGACAGGGAACACCGGGGAGCTGTTTTTT
TRBD1,NA,TRBV29-1,TRBJ2-3,CSATGEIPDTQYF,TGCAGCGCGACAGGGGAGATACCAGATACGCAGTATTTT
TRBD2,NA,TRBV7-2,TRBJ2-7,CASSLGRLAENYEQYF,TGTGCCAGCAGCTTAGGGAGACTAGCGGAGAACTACGAGCAGTACTTC
NA,once,TRBV9,TRBJ2-2,CASRSGDRNTGELFF,TGTGCCAGCAGATCGGGGGATAGGAACACCGGGGAGCTGTTTTTT
NA,NA,TRBV30,TRBJ1-3,CAWTLGGSGNTIYF,TGTGCCTGGACATTAGGGGGTTCGGGAAACACCATATATTTT
TRBD1,few,TRBV6-5,TRBJ1-2,CASSTTGNYGYTF,TGTGCCAGCAGTACGACAGGGAACTATGGCTACACCTTC
NA,NA,TRBV2,TRBJ1-4,CASSLRGGTNEKLFF,TGTGCCAGCAGCCTCAGGGGTGGGACTAATGAAAAACTGTTTTTT
TRBD1,few,TRBV6-5,TRBJ1-5,CASSSGQGYQPQHF,TGTGCCAGCAGTTCCGGACAGGGGTATCAGCCCCAGCATTTT
NA,NA,TRBV19,TRBJ2-2,CASSIDMRQAGGELFF,TGTGCCAGTAGTATAGATATGAGACAGGCGGGCGGGGAGCTGTTTTTT
NA,NA,TRBV30,TRBJ2-5,CACSSGVSRQETQYF,TGTGCCTGTTCTTCAGGGGTTTCGCGCCAAGAGACCCAGTACTTC
TRBD2,NA,TRBV30,TRBJ2-3,CAWSVQREGRYTQYF,TGTGCCTGGAGTGTACAGCGGGAGGGCCGGTATACGCAGTATTTT
NA,NA,TRBV28,TRBJ2-7,CASLRGSYEQYF,TGTGCCAGCCTCCGGGGTAGCTACGAGCAGTACTTC
NA,NA,TRBV28,TRBJ1-4,CASSLEGVNEKLFF,TGTGCCAGCAGTTTAGAAGGGGTTAATGAAAAACTGTTTTTT
TRBD1,few,TRBV29-1,TRBJ1-2,CSVGDRGYGYTF,TGCAGCGTCGGGGACAGGGGGTATGGCTACACCTTC
NA,NA,TRBV30,TRBJ2-1,CAWGEGVSYYNEQFF,TGTGCCTGGGGGGAAGGGGTCTCTTACTACAATGAGCAGTTCTTC
NA,NA,TRBV11-2,TRBJ2-5,CASSLNREFGETQYF,TGTGCCAGCAGCCTGAACAGGGAATTCGGAGAGACCCAGTACTTC
NA,few,TRBV28,TRBJ1-1,CASSHGRGALVGAFF,TGTGCCAGCAGCCATGGGAGGGGGGCCTTAGTGGGAGCTTTCTTT
NA,few,TRBV28,TRBJ2-7,CASSFSYEQYF,TGTGCCAGCAGTTTTTCCTACGAGCAGTACTTC
TRBD1,once,TRBV19,TRBJ1-4,CASSRQGEGEKLFF,TGTGCCAGTAGTCGACAGGGAGAAGGAGAAAAACTGTTTTTT
NA,NA,TRBV19,TRBJ1-2,CATTGSTNYGYTF,TGTGCCACCACGGGGTCTACTAACTATGGCTACACCTTC
NA,NA,TRBV11-2,TRBJ2-7,CASSRGIEQYF,TGTGCCAGCAGTAGGGGCATCGAGCAGTACTTC
NA,NA,TRBV28,TRBJ1-2,CASRRNYGYTF,TGTGCCAGCAGGAGGAACTATGGCTACACCTTC
NA,NA,TRBV19,TRBJ1-3,CASSAQSSNTIYF,TGTGCCAGTAGTGCCCAGTCCTCGAACACCATATATTTT
TRBD1,few,TRBV2,TRBJ1-4,CASRATGATNEKLFF,TGTGCCAGCAGAGCCACAGGGGCAACTAATGAAAAACTGTTTTTT
NA,NA,TRBV7-2,TRBJ2-7,CASSYTRGRGYEQYF,TGTGCCAGCAGCTACACCAGGGGACGAGGCTACGAGCAGTACTTC
TRBD2,NA,TRBV7-2,TRBJ2-7,CASSLWAASGNSYEQYF,TGTGCCAGCAGCTTGTGGGCCGCTAGCGGGAATTCCTACGAGCAGTACTTC
TRBD1,NA,TRBV19,TRBJ1-5,CASEGQISNQPQHF,TGTGCCAGTGAGGGACAGATTAGCAATCAGCCCCAGCATTTT
NA,NA,TRBV11-2,TRBJ1-1,CASSLASRGGKEAFF,TGTGCCAGCAGCTTAGCCTCCAGGGGCGGTAAGGAAGCTTTCTTT
NA,NA,TRBV29-1,TRBJ1-5,CSVLTSGVGIGAQHF,TGCAGCGTCTTGACGTCCGGCGTGGGGATCGGGGCCCAGCATTTT
NA,few,TRBV7-2,TRBJ2-3,CASSPDTRTDTQYF,TGTGCCAGCAGCCCGGACACCCGCACAGATACGCAGTATTTT